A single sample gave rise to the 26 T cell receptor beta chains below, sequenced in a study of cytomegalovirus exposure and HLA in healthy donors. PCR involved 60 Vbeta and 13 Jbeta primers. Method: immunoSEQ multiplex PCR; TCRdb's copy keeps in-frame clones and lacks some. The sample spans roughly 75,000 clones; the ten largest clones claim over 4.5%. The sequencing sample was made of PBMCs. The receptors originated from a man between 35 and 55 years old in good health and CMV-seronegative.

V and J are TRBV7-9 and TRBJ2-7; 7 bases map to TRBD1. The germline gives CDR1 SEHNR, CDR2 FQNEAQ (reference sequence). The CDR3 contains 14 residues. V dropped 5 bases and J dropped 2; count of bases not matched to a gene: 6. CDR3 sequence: CASSPVDRPYEQYF. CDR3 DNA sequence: TGTGCCAGCAGCCCCGTGGACAGGCCCTACGAGCAGTACTTC.

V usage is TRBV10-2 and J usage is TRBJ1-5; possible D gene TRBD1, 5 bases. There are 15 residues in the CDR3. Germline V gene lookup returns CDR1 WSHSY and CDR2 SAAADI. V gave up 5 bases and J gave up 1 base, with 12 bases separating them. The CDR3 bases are TGCGCCAGCAGTTTGGACACCGTAAGCAATCAGCCCCAGCATTTT. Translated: CASSLDTVSNQPQHF.

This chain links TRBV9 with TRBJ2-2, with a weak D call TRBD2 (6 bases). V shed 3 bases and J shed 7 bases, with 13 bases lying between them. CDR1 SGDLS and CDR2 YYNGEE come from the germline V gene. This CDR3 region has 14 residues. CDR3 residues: CASSALGGGGELFF. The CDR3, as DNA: TGTGCCAGCAGCGCCCTCGGGGGTGGCGGGGAGCTGTTTTTT.

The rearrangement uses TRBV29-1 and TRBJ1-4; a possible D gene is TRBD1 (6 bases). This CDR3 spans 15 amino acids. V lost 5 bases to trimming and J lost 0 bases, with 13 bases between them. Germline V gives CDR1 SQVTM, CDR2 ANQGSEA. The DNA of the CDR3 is TGCAGCGTTAGCAGGGGTGGGGCAACTAATGAAAAACTGTTTTTT. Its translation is CSVSRGGATNEKLFF.

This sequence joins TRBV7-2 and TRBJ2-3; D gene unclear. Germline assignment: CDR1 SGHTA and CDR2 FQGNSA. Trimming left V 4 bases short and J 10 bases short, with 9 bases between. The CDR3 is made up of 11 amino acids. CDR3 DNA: TGTGCCAGCAGCTCCTATGAGGCGCAGTATTTT. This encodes CASSSYEAQYF.

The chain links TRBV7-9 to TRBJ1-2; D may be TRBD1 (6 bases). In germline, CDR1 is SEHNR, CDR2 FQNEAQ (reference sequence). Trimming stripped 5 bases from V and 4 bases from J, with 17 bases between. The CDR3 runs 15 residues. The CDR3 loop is CASSLLGGAGYGYTF. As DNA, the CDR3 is TGTGCCAGCAGCCTACTGGGGGGGGCCGGCTATGGCTACACCTTC.

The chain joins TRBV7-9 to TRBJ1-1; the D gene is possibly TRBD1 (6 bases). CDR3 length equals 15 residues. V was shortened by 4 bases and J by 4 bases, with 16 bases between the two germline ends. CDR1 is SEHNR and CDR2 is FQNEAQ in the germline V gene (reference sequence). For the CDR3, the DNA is TGTGCCAGCAGCTCGGGAGGGGGGGCAAGCACTGAAGCTTTCTTT. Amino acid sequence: CASSSGGGASTEAFF.

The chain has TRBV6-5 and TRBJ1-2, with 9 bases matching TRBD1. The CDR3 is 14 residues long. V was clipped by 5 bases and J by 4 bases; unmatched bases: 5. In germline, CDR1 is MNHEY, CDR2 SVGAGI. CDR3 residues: CASSRTGASYGYTF. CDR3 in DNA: TGTGCCAGCAGTAGGACAGGGGCTTCCTATGGCTACACCTTC.

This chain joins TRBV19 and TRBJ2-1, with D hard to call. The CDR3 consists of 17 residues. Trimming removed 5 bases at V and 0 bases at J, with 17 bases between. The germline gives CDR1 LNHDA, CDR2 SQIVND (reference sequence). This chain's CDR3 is CASSSFWAGSSYNEQFF. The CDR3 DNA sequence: TGTGCCAGTAGTTCATTCTGGGCAGGATCCTCCTACAATGAGCAGTTCTTC.

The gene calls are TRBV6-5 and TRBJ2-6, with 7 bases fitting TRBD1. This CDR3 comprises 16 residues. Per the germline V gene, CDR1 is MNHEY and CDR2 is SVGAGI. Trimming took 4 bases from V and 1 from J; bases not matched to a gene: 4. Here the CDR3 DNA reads TGTGCCAGCAGTTTTTCAGGGGGTTCTGGGGCCAACGTCCTGACTTTC. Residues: CASSFSGGSGANVLTF.

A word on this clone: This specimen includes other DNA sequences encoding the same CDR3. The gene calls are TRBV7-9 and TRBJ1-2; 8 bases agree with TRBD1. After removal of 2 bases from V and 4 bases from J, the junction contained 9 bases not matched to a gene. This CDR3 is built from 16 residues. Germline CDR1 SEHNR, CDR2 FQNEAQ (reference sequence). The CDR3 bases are TGTGCCAGCAGCTTAAGGACCGAGACAGGGGCCTATGGCTACACCTTC. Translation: CASSLRTETGAYGYTF.

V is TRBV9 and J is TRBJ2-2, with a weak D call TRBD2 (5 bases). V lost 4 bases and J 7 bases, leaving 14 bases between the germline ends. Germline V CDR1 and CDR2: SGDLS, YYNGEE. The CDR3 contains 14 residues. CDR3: CASSTRPSGGELFF. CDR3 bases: TGTGCCAGCAGCACTCGACCGAGCGGCGGGGAGCTGTTTTTT.

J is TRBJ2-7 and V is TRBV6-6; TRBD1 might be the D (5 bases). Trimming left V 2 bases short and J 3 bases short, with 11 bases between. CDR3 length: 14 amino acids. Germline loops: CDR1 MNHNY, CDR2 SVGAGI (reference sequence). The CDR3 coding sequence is TGTGCCAGCAGTTACAATAGGGGAAACTACGAGCAGTACTTC. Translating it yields CASSYNRGNYEQYF.

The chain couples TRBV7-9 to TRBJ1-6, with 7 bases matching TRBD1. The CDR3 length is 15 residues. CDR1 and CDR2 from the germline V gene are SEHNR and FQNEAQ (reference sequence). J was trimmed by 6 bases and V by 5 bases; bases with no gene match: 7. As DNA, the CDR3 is TGTGCCAGCAGCATCCTGGGACAGCGTAATTCACCCCTCCACTTT. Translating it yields CASSILGQRNSPLHF.

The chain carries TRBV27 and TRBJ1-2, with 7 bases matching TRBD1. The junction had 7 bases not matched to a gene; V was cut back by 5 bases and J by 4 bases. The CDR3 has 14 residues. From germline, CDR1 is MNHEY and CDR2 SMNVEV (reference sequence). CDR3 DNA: TGTGCCAGCAGTATCGGACAGGCCTCCTATGGCTACACCTTC. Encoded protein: CASSIGQASYGYTF.

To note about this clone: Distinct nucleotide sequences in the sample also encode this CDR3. The CDR3 is CASRAGTGNTEAFF. CDR3 bases: TGCGCCAGCAGAGCCGGGACAGGCAACACTGAAGCTTTCTTT. The gene calls are TRBV5-1 and TRBJ1-1, with TRBD1 matching over 8 bases. With 5 bases clipped from V and 2 bases from J, the junction kept 5 bases outside the gene matches. Per germline, CDR1 SGHRS and CDR2 YFSETQ. The CDR3 consists of 14 residues. Variable domain in full (rest from reference TRBV5-1 and TRBJ1-1): KAGVTQTPRYLIKTRGQQVTLSCSPISGHRSVSWYQQTPGQGLQFLFEYFSETQRNKGNFPGRFSGRQFSNSRSEMNVSTLELGDSALYLCASRAGTGNTEAFFGQGTRLTVV.

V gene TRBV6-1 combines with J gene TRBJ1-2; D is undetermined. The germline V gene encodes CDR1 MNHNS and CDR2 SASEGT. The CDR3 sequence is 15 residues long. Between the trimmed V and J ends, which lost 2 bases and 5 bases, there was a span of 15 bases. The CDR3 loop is CASSEQISAIYGYTF. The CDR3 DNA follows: TGTGCCAGCAGTGAACAGATCTCCGCCATTTATGGCTACACCTTC.

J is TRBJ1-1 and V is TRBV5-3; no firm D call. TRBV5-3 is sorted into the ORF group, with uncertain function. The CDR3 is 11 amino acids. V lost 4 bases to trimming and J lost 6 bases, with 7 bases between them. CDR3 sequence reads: CARSPRAEAFF. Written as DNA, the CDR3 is TGTGCCAGAAGCCCGAGGGCTGAAGCTTTCTTT.

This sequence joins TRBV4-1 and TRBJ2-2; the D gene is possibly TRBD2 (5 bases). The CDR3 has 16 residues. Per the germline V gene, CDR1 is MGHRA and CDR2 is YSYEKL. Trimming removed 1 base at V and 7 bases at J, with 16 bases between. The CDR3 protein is CASSQAPGGSGGELFF. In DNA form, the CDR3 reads TGCGCCAGCAGCCAAGCCCCTGGCGGGTCCGGCGGGGAGCTGTTTTTT.

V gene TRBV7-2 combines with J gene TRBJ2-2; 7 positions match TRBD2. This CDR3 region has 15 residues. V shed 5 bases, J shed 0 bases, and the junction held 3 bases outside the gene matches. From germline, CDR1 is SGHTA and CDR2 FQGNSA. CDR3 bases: TGTGCCAGCAGCCACGGGACTACGAACACCGGGGAGCTGTTTTTT. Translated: CASSHGTTNTGELFF.

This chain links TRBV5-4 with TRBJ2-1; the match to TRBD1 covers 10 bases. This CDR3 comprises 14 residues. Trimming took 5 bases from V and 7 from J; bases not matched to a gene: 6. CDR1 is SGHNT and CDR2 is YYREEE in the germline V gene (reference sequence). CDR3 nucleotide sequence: TGTGCCAGCAGTCGGGACAGGGGCCTGAATGAGCAGTTCTTC. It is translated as CASSRDRGLNEQFF. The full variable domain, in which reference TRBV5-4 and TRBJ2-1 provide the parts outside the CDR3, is ETGVTQSPTHLIKTRGQQVTLRCSSQSGHNTVSWYQQALGQGPQFIFQYYREEENGRGNFPPRFSGLQFPNYSSELNVNALELDDSALYLCASSRDRGLNEQFFGPGTRLTVL.

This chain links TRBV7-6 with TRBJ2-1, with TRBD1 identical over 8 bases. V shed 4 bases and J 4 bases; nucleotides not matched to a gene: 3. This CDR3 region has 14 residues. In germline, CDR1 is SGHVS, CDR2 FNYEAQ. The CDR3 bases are TGTGCCAGCAGCTCCGGACAGGGATACAATGAGCAGTTCTTC. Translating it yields CASSSGQGYNEQFF.

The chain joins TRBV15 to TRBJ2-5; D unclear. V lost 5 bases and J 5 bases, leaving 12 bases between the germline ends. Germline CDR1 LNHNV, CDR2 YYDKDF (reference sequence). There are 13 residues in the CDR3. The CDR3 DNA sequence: TGTGCCACCAGCGCCCGACTTCCGGAGACCCAGTACTTC. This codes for CATSARLPETQYF.

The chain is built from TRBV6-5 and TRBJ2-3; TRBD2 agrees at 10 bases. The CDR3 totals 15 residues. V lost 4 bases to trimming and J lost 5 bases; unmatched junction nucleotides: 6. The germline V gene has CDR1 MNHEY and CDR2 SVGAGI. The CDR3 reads CASSLAGGSRDTQYF. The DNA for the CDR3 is TGTGCCAGCAGTTTAGCGGGGGGTTCAAGAGATACGCAGTATTTT.

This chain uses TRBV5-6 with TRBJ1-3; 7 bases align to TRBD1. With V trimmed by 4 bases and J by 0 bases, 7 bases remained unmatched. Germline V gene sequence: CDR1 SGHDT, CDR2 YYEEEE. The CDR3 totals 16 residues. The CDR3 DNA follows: TGTGCCAGCAGCCTTAGACAGGGCGCCTCTGGAAACACCATATATTTT. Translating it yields CASSLRQGASGNTIYF.

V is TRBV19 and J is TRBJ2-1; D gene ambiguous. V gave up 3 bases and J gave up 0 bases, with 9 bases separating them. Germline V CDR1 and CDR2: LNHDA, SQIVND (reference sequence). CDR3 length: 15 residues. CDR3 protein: CASSIDRSSYNEQFF. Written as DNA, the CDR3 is TGTGCCAGTAGTATTGACCGGAGCTCCTACAATGAGCAGTTCTTC.